Listed below are T cell receptor beta chains from one sample, sequenced in a study of regulatory T cells in long-lasting Graves disease. MiXCR was run by TCRdb on the multiplex PCR reads, yielding one entry per CDR3 protein. Of 350,000 to 400,000 distinct CDR3 sequences listed, about 16% are singletons. These sequences were also reported in another study, on T cells in Graves' hyperthyroidism and ophthalmopathy.

The material was peripheral blood mononuclear cells (PBMCs), obtained at new diagnosis, from a patient treated with antithyroid drugs. Source of these receptors: a young woman with Graves disease. Each CDR3 is given without its conserved first and last residue. Fields, in order: J gene, clone size, V gene, CDR3 length, CDR3 protein. Expanded clones are given a class, and other clones once, few, many or no size at all.

TRBJ1-5,few,TRBV19,13,ASSIFEDWIGPQH
TRBJ1-1,many,TRBV12-3/TRBV12-4,11,ASSLQGGTEAF
TRBJ2-5,-,TRBV20-1,12,SAGPSGSGGTQY
TRBJ1-6,once,TRBV3-1,10,ASSQGAPPLH
TRBJ1-4,-,TRBV6-1,12,ASGHGQINEKLF
TRBJ2-7,many,TRBV20-1,10,SVTGGRNEQY
TRBJ2-3,many,TRBV6-4,12,ASSDSSGPDTQY
TRBJ2-7,-,TRBV5-6,12,ASSLRGGDSEQY
TRBJ2-3,many,TRBV12-3/TRBV12-4,15,ASSLGLAGPSTDTQY
TRBJ2-5,many,TRBV6-5,11,ASSYFGFETQY
TRBJ1-4,-,TRBV5-5,14,ASSGGQGGANEKLF
TRBJ2-2,many,TRBV5-1,11,ASSLVEAGELF
TRBJ2-1,many,TRBV5-8,15,ASRQYTGTVVNNEQF
TRBJ2-7,-,TRBV5-6,14,ASSGLVTLISREQY
TRBJ1-5,many,TRBV28,13,ASSLRRVYGQPQH
TRBJ2-7,-,TRBV20-1,9,SASERNEQY
TRBJ1-1,many,TRBV24-1,11,ATSQGPNTEAF
TRBJ1-5,-,TRBV19,11,ASSTDGRQPQH
TRBJ1-2,many,TRBV11-2,12,ASSPRQGNYGYT
TRBJ2-1,few,TRBV19,10,ASSSSGNEQF
TRBJ2-3,-,TRBV19,14,ASSASGTYGTDTQY
TRBJ1-1,-,TRBV15,15,ATSKLRALDWNTEAF
TRBJ1-1,-,TRBV19,13,ASNSIAWASTEAF
TRBJ1-2,many,TRBV2,14,ASSEDRQGRYYGYT
TRBJ2-7,-,TRBV29-1,10,SVVGRNYEQY
TRBJ1-6,few,TRBV6-2/TRBV6-3,12,ASSSNRNNSPLH
TRBJ2-1,many,TRBV20-1,13,SALSSGGAGEEQF
TRBJ1-1,-,TRBV20-1,11,SASNRLNTEAF
TRBJ2-7,few,TRBV15,12,ATSREVVLYEQY
TRBJ2-1,many,TRBV6-1,17,ASSPSLAGGAGASNEQF
TRBJ2-5,many,TRBV7-9,13,ASSAGLAGGETQY
TRBJ2-2,few,TRBV11-3,14,ASSLGTSGSTGELF
TRBJ2-1,many,TRBV6-2/TRBV6-3,13,ASSVTAGGPNEQF
TRBJ1-2,many,TRBV2,11,ASTVGTERGYT